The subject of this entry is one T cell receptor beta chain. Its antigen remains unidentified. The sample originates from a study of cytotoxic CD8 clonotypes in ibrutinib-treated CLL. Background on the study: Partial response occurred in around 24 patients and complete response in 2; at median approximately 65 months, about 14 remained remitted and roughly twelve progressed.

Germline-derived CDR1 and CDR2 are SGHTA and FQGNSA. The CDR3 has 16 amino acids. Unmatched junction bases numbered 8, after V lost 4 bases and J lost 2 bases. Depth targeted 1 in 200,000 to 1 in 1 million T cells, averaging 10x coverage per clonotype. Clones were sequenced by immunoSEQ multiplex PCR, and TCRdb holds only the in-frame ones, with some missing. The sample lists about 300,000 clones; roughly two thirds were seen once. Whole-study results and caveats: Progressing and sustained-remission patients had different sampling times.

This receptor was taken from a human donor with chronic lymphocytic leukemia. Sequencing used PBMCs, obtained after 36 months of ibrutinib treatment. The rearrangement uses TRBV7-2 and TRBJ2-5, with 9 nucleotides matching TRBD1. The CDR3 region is CASSSDRGLPQETQYF. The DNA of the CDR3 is TGTGCCAGCAGCTCGGACAGGGGCCTACCGCAAGAGACCCAGTACTTC. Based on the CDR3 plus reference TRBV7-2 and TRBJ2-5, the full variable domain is GAGVSQSPSNKVTEKGKDVELRCDPISGHTALYWYRQSLGQGLEFLIYFQGNSAPDKSGLPSDRFSAERTGGSVSTLTIQRTQQEDSAVYLCASSSDRGLPQETQYFGPGTRLLVL.